The 8 T cell receptor beta chains below were found in one sample sequenced in a study of early T cells in non-severe SARS-CoV-2 infection. TCRdb reprocessed the 5' RACE reads with MiXCR, giving one entry per CDR3 protein. The sample has tens of thousands of distinct CDR3 sequences; 4.5% are singletons. The specimen sequenced was whole blood. The receptors were sampled from an adult who was a healthcare worker with PCR-confirmed SARS-CoV-2 infection or an uninfected control (not recorded which).

This clonotype was seen many times. The V gene is TRBV9, the J gene TRBJ2-3; D is perhaps TRBD2 (5 bases). V was pared by 0 bases and J by 0 bases, with 11 bases between. The CDR3 extends over 16 amino acids. The germline CDR1 and CDR2 sequences are SGDLS and YYNGEE. CDR3 protein: CASSVATSGSTDTQYF. CDR3 bases: TGTGCCAGCAGCGTAGCTACGAGCGGTAGCACAGATACGCAGTATTTT. The full variable domain, its missing parts supplied by reference TRBV9 and TRBJ2-3, is DSGVTQTPKHLITATGQRVTLRCSPRSGDLSVYWYQQSLDQGLQFLIQYYNGEERAKGNILERFSAQQFPDLHSELNLSSLELGDSALYFCASSVATSGSTDTQYFGPGTRLTVL.

This clonotype was counted ten times or more. The rearrangement joins TRBV7-9 to TRBJ1-2; possibly TRBD1 for D (5 bases). V lost 5 bases to trimming and J lost 5 bases, with 21 bases between them. The CDR3 covers 16 residues. Germline-derived CDR1 and CDR2 are SEHNR and FQNEAQ (reference sequence). The CDR3 nucleotides are TGTGCCAGCAGCCACCGGGACGTAGGAAGGGGTTATGGCTACACCTTC. It yields the protein CASSHRDVGRGYGYTF.

This clonotype occurred many times. The DNA for the CDR3 is TGCAGTGCTAGAGTAGTCCTGTACCAAGAGACCCAGTACTTC. Translating it yields CSARVVLYQETQYF. J is TRBJ2-5 and V is TRBV20-1; D gene uncertain. From germline, CDR1 is DFQATT and CDR2 SNEGSKA (reference sequence). There are 14 residues in the CDR3. V was pared by 1 base and J by 0 bases, with 9 bases between.

This clonotype occurred many times. This rearrangement joins TRBV7-3 to TRBJ1-1; D unresolved. V lost 4 bases and J lost 1, with 7 bases in between. The CDR3 extends over 13 amino acids. CDR1 SGHTA and CDR2 FQGTGA come from the germline V gene. The DNA for the CDR3 is TGTGCCAGCAGCTCCCAGGAGAACACTGAAGCTTTCTTT. It codes for CASSSQENTEAFF.

This clonotype showed up many times. In DNA form, the CDR3 reads TGTGCCAGCACCCTCTCGGGAGGGAACGGGGAGCTGTTTTTT. Protein: CASTLSGGNGELFF. The V gene is TRBV6-5, the J gene TRBJ2-2, with 8 bases lining up with TRBD2. Germline-derived CDR1 and CDR2 are MNHEY and SVGAGI. This CDR3 has 14 residues. Trimming took 7 bases from V and 7 from J; bases not matched to a gene: 8.

This clonotype was counted many times. The V gene is TRBV29-1, the J gene TRBJ2-7; TRBD2 might be the D (5 bases). CDR3 length: 15 residues. Trimming pared 3 bases from V and 9 bases from J, leaving 24 bases between. The germline V gene has CDR1 SQVTM and CDR2 ANQGSEA. This CDR3 is CSVDDPHRSEGGQYF. In DNA, the CDR3 is TGCAGCGTTGATGACCCCCATCGGAGCGAGGGCGGGCAGTACTTC.

This clonotype was seen at least ten times. The rearrangement uses TRBV6-1 and TRBJ2-1, with 7 bases matching TRBD2. CDR1 MNHNS and CDR2 SASEGT come from the germline V gene. The CDR3 runs to 14 residues. V lost 3 bases and J lost 7; bases outside the gene matches: 6. The CDR3 sequence: CASSERTRANEQFF. The DNA for the CDR3 is TGTGCCAGCAGTGAGCGGACTAGGGCGAATGAGCAGTTCTTC.

This clonotype was seen ten or more times. The chain couples TRBV25-1 to TRBJ2-6; D unclear. Trimming left V 1 base short and J 2 bases short, with 12 bases between. The germline V gene has CDR1 MGHDK and CDR2 SYGVNS. This CDR3 spans 17 amino acids. CDR3: CASSESVGKTGANVLTF. In DNA, the CDR3 is TGTGCCAGCAGTGAATCGGTGGGGAAGACTGGGGCCAACGTCCTGACTTTC.